This T cell receptor beta chain was found in a study of CD8 T cells in Susac syndrome. With random hexamers, reverse transcription was performed on about 0.5 to 1 ug of RNA. TCRdb re-derived calls from the immunoSEQ multiplex PCR reads in MiXCR, one entry per CDR3 protein. The repertoire holds some 300,000 distinct CDR3 sequences, with around 84% as singletons. CD8+ and CD4+ T cells from blood underwent TCR beta sequencing. TEMRA cells underwent FACS enrichment and CD8+ and CD4+ T cells underwent negative isolation. Sequencing was done on a sample of CD8+ T cells from PBMCs. The sequence derives from a human donor with multiple sclerosis.

This CDR3 is CASSLGQSSMENTEAFF. CDR3 in DNA: TGTGCCAGCAGCTTAGGACAGAGCTCGATGGAGAACACTGAAGCTTTCTTT. The rearrangement uses TRBV5-6 and TRBJ1-1; weak D call: TRBD1 (6 bases). The CDR3 contains 17 residues. V dropped 2 bases and J dropped 1 base, with 18 bases sitting between them. CDR1 SGHDT and CDR2 YYEEEE come from the germline V gene.